Listed here is a single T cell receptor (beta chain). Sorting isolated naive CD8 T cells as CD8+CD4-CCR7+CD45RA+ events. The data stem from a study of molecular identifiers for immune sequencing clone quantification. The CDR3 is 14 amino acids. V gave up 3 bases and J gave up 5 bases; unmatched junction bases: 6. CDR1 is SGHDT and CDR2 is YYEEEE in the germline V gene. Making the bulk TCR libraries relied on previously described methods and listed TCR primers. TCRdb itself ran the PCR reads through MiXCR, one entry per CDR3 protein. The repertoire holds approximately 100,000 distinct CDR3 sequences, with around 33% as singletons.

The V and J genes are TRBV5-6 and TRBJ2-5; 8 nucleotides line up with TRBD1. The specimen was naive CD8+ T cells from blood, with Jurkat cell RNA spiked in. Sample subset: FACS-sorted CD8+CD4-CCR7+CD45RA+ naive T cells. The clonotype was recovered from a human donor in good health. Some libraries in this study had Jurkat cell RNA spiked in. The CDR3 coding sequence is TGTGCCAGCAGCTGGGGACAGGCCGGGGAGACCCAGTACTTC. Residues: CASSWGQAGETQYF.